This TCR beta chain was identified during a study of blood T cells in healthy people across ages (dated by TCRdb to about 2015). Describing the broader study: Template switching captured roughly one uniquely barcoded TCR beta cDNA molecule per two T cells in model experiments. To avoid experimental bias, donors of different ages were distributed randomly across sequencing lanes. Using deep sequencing normalized with unique cDNA molecular identifiers, the study measured how TCR beta repertoire diversity changes with age. For two donors (one aged 18 to 30 and one aged 80 or older), the study analyzed two additional independent replicas of 1 million unique cDNA reads from the same blood draw. The donors were split into four age groups: young (average 16 years), middle-aged (39), aged (over 55) and long-lived (approximately 80).

The roughly 39 donors, aged about 6 to 95 years, were systemically healthy Caucasian individuals from Russia. Each donor gave 9.5 to 10 milliliters of peripheral blood, drawn into EDTA-treated Vacutainer tubes. Ficoll-Paque density-gradient centrifugation was used to isolate PBMCs, with at least 6 million obtained per sample. Total RNA was extracted from PBMCs with Trizol reagent, with at least 5 micrograms obtained per sample. For every donor, an aliquot of PBMCs went through flow cytometry to measure the percentages of naive CD45RAhigh/CD27high T cells. V is pruned by 2 bases and J by 6 bases, leaving 12 bases of the junction without a gene match. The CDR3, cysteine through phenylalanine, is 17 amino acids long. CDR3 DNA is the only sequence kept; it has 51 bases, read in frame from the first base. The method was 5' RACE. The instrument given in TCRdb is Illumina HiSeq 2500. A second PCR of roughly 6 to 11 cycles was run with a J-beta primer mix and a sample-barcoded 5' primer. A template-switch 5' adaptor carrying 12 random nucleotides introduced a unique molecular identifier onto each TCR beta cDNA molecule. At least 3 million CDR3-containing paired-end reads were obtained from each sample. First-strand cDNA synthesis was performed from all RNA using the Mint cDNA synthesis kit, with priming by a TRBC-specific oligonucleotide. Following uracil-DNA glycosylase treatment, a first 18-cycle PCR with universal primers M1SS and BC2_uni_R was performed on all cDNA. From the authors' description of their analysis: Normalization of each sample was performed by random selection of 1 million high-quality reads, each carrying a distinct molecular identifier. Reads with shared molecular identifiers were discarded instead of being binned into consensus sequences. CDR3 identification, clonotype clustering and error correction used MiTCR with a Q25 quality threshold and the strictest error-elimination algorithm. A nonparametric unseen species model with Euler transformation was used to estimate a lower bound on total TCR beta diversity. TCRdb applied fastp at Q25 and MiXCR to the public reads, then kept only in-frame beta chains. Here each entry gathers all rows of one CDR3 protein and keeps the most common genes and DNA. The V and J calls, along with clone size, are taken from TCRdb and not from the paper's own processing. The sample includes about a million distinct CDR3 sequences, with roughly 51% observed a single time. 20% to 25% of the sample lies in the top ten.

General study outcomes and caveats: The CMV infection status of donors was not known, potentially confounding age-related changes in expanded clonotypes. Estimates of total diversity based on one million sequenced T cells were considered lower bounds and underestimates. The long-lived group showed more naive CD4+ T cells, fewer expanded clones and increased TCR diversity than the aged group, suggesting age selection. As age increased, observed TCR beta diversity per million T cells dropped in a roughly linear way, and a significant reduction was already evident by age around 41. Bulk unsorted PBMC profiling prevented conclusive comparison of naive and antigen-experienced compartments. The percentage of naive T cells measured by flow cytometry correlated strongly with observed TCR beta diversity.

In regard to this clonotype: Which antigen it targets is not known. No base quality values were provided; no much bigger clone lies one nucleotide off.

Material for sequencing was blood. The source of this sequence is a woman aged 55-75 years in good health. The chain uses TRBV12-3 or TRBV12-4 and TRBJ2-3, with TRBD2 identical over 9 junction bases. For the CDR3, the sequence is CASSLLVAGVRGDTQYF. The sequenced DNA: TGTGCCAGCAGTTTACTAGTAGCGGGAGTGAGGGGGGATACGCAGTATTTT.